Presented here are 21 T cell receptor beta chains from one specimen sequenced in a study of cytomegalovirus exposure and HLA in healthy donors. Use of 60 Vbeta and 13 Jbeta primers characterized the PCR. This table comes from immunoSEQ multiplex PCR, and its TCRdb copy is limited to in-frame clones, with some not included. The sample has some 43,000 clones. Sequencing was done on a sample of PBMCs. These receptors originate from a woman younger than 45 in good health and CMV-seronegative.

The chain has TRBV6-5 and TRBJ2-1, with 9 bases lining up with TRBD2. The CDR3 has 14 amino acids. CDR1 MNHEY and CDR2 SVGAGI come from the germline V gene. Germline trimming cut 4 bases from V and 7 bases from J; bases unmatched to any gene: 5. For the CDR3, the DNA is TGTGCCAGCAGTTCCCAGACTAGCGGTAATGAGCAGTTCTTC. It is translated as CASSSQTSGNEQFF.

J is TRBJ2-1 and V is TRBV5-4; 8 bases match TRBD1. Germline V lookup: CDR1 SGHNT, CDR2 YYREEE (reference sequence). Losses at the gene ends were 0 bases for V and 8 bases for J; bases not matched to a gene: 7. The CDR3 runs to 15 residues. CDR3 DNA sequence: TGTGCCAGCAGCTTGGCAGGGGGCTCTGGCGATGAGCAGTTCTTC. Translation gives CASSLAGGSGDEQFF. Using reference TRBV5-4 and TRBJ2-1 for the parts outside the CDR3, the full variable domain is ETGVTQSPTHLIKTRGQQVTLRCSSQSGHNTVSWYQQALGQGPQFIFQYYREEENGRGNFPPRFSGLQFPNYSSELNVNALELDDSALYLCASSLAGGSGDEQFFGPGTRLTVL.

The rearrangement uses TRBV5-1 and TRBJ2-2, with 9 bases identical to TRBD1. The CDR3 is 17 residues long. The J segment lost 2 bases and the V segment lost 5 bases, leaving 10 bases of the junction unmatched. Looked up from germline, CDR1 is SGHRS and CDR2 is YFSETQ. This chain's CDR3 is CASSYSPGQGNTGELFF. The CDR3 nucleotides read TGCGCCAGCAGTTATTCTCCGGGACAGGGTAACACCGGGGAGCTGTTTTTT.

CDR3 in amino acids: CASSQVLRATEAFF. As DNA, the CDR3 is TGTGCCAGCAGCCAAGTGCTCAGGGCCACTGAAGCTTTCTTT. The chain employs TRBV14 and TRBJ1-1; D is perhaps TRBD1 (5 bases). This CDR3 has 14 residues. CDR1 and CDR2 (germline): SGHDN, FVKESK. The ends were cut back, 1 base at V and 4 bases at J, with 10 bases in the middle. Variable domain in full (rest from reference TRBV14 and TRBJ1-1): EAGVTQFPSHSVIEKGQTVTLRCDPISGHDNLYWYRRVMGKEIKFLLHFVKESKQDESGMPNNRFLAERTGGTYSTLKVQPAELEDSGVYFCASSQVLRATEAFFGQGTRLTVV.

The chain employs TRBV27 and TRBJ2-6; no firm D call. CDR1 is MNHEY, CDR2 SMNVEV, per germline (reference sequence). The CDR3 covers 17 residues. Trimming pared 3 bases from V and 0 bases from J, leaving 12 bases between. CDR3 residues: CASSLRPRSSGANVLTF. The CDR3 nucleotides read TGTGCCAGCAGTTTGCGGCCTCGGAGCTCTGGGGCCAACGTCCTGACTTTC.

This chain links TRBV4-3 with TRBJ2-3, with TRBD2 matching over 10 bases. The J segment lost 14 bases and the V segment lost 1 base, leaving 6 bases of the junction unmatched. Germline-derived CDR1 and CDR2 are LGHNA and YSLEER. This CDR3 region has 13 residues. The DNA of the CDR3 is TGCGCCAGCAGCCAAGTTAGGACTAGCGGAATGTATTTT. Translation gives CASSQVRTSGMYF.

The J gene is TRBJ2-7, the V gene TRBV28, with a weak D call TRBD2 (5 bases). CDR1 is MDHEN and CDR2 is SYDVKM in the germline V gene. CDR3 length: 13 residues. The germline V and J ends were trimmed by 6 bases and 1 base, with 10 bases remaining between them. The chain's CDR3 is CASSRTGSYEQYF. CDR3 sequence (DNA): TGTGCCAGCAGCCGGACGGGATCCTACGAGCAGTACTTC.

CDR3 protein: CASSQTGSTNEKLFF. CDR3 DNA: TGTGCCAGCAGTCAAACAGGGTCAACTAATGAAAAACTGTTTTTT. The chain has TRBV6-5 and TRBJ1-4; maybe TRBD1 (6 bases). Looked up from germline, CDR1 is MNHEY and CDR2 is SVGAGI. The V end was cut by 5 bases, the J end by 0 bases, with 10 bases between. CDR3 length: 15 residues.

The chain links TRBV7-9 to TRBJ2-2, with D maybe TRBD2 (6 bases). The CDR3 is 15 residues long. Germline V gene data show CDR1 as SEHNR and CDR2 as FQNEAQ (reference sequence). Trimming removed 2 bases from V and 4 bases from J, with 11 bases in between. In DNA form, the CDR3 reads TGTGCCAGCAGCTTACGGGGGTCGGGCACCGGGGAGCTGTTTTTT. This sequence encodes CASSLRGSGTGELFF.

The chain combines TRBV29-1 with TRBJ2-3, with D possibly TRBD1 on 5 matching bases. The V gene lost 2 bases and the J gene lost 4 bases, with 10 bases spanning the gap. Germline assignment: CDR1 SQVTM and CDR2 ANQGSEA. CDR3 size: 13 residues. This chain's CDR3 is CSVESGLADTQYF. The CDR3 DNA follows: TGCAGCGTTGAATCAGGGCTCGCAGATACGCAGTATTTT.

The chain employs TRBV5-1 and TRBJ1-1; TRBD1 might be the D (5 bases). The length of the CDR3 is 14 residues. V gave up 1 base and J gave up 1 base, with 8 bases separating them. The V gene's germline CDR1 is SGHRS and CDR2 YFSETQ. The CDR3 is CASSLRGGNTEAFF. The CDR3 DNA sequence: TGCGCCAGCAGCTTGAGGGGTGGGAACACTGAAGCTTTCTTT. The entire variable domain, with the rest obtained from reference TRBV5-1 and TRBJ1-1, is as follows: KAGVTQTPRYLIKTRGQQVTLSCSPISGHRSVSWYQQTPGQGLQFLFEYFSETQRNKGNFPGRFSGRQFSNSRSEMNVSTLELGDSALYLCASSLRGGNTEAFFGQGTRLTVV.

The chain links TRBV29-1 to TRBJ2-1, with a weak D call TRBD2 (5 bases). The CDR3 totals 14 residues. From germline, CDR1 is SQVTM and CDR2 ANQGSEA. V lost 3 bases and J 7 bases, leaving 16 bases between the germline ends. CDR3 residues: CSVDVLAIQNEQFF. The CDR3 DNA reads TGCAGCGTTGATGTTCTAGCTATTCAGAATGAGCAGTTCTTC.

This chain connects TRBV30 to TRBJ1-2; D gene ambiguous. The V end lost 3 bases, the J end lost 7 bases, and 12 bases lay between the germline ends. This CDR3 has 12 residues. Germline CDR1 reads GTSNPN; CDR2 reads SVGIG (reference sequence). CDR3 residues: CAWSRPRGGYTF. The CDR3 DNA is TGTGCCTGGAGCCGCCCTCGGGGTGGCTACACCTTC. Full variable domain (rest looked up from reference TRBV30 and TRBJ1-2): SQTIHQWPATLVQPVGSPLSLECTVEGTSNPNLYWYRQAAGRGLQLLFYSVGIGQISSEVPQNLSASRPQDRQFILSSKKLLLSDSGFYLCAWSRPRGGYTFGSGTRLTVV.

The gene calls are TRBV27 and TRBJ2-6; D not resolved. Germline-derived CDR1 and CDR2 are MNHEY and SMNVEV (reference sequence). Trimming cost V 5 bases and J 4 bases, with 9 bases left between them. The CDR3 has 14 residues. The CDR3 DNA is TGTGCCAGCAGTCCAGCGTCAGGGGCCAACGTCCTGACTTTC. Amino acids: CASSPASGANVLTF.

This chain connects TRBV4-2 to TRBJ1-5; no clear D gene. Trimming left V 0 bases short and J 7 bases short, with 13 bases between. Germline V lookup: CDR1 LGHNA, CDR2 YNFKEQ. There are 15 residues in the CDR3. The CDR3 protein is CASSQEPGPAQPQHF. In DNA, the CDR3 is TGTGCCAGCAGCCAAGAACCTGGGCCTGCCCAGCCCCAGCATTTT.

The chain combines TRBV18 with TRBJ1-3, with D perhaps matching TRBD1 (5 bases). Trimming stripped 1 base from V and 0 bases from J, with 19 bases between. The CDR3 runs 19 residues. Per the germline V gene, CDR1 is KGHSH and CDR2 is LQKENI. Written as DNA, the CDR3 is TGTGCCAGCTCACCACTCCCCAGGGCTAAGGCTCTCTCTGGAAACACCATATATTTT. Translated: CASSPLPRAKALSGNTIYF. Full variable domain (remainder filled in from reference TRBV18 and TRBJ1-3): NAGVMQNPRHLVRRRGQEARLRCSPMKGHSHVYWYRQLPEEGLKFMVYLQKENIIDESGMPKERFSAEFPKEGPSILRIQQVVRGDSAAYFCASSPLPRAKALSGNTIYFGEGSWLTVV.

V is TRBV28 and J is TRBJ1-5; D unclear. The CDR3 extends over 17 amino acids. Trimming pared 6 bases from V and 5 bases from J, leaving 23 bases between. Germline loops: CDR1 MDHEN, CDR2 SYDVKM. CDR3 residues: CASRPNMAGKIDQPQHF. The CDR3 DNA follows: TGTGCCAGCAGACCTAACATGGCGGGGAAGATCGATCAGCCCCAGCATTTT.

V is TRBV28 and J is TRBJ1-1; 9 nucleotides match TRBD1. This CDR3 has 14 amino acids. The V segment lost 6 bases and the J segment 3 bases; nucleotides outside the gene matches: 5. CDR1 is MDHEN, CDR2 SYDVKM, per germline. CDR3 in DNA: TGTGCCAGCAGACGGGACAGGGTTGACACTGAAGCTTTCTTT. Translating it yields CASRRDRVDTEAFF.

CDR3 DNA: TGTGCCAGCAGCTCCCGTAAGGGACTACCATTCCAAGAGACCCAGTACTTC. Translated, it gives CASSSRKGLPFQETQYF. The chain joins TRBV13 to TRBJ2-5; 7 bases are a match to TRBD2. V lost 4 bases to trimming and J lost 1 base; unmatched junction nucleotides: 12. The CDR3 has 17 amino acids. In germline, CDR1 is PRHDT, CDR2 FYEKMQ (reference sequence).

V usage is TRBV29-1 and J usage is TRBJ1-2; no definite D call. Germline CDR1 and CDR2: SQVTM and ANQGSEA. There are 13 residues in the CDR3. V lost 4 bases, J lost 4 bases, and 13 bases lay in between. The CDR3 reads CSVGAGFGYGYTF. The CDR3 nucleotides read TGCAGCGTTGGGGCGGGGTTCGGCTATGGCTACACCTTC.

The CDR3 region has the DNA TGTGCCAGCAGTTACCCGGCTAGTCAATACAATGAGCAGTTCTTC. Amino acid sequence: CASSYPASQYNEQFF. The chain employs TRBV6-6 and TRBJ2-1; D uncertain. The CDR3 spans 15 residues. V was pared by 2 bases and J by 4 bases, with 12 bases between. Germline V gene lookup returns CDR1 MNHNY and CDR2 SVGAGI (reference sequence).